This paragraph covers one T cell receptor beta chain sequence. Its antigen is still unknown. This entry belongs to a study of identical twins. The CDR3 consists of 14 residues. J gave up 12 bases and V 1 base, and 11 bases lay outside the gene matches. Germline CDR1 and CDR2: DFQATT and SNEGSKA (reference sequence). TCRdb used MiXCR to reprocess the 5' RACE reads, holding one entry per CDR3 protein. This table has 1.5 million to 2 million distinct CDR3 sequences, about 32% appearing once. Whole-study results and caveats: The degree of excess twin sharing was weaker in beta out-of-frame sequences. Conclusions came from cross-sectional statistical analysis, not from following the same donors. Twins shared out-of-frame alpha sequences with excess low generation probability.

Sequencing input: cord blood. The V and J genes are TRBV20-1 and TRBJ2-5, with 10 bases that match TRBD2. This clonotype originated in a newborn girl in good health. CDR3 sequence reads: CSARVRELAGEKYF. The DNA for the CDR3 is TGCAGTGCTAGAGTAAGGGAGCTAGCGGGGGAGAAGTACTTC.